The rows below give T cell receptor beta chains drawn from one sample of a study of blood T cell repertoires in COVID-19. The method was immunoSEQ multiplex PCR; TCRdb's version includes in-frame clones alone and lacks a portion of them. The repertoire has roughly 90,000 clones, roughly 80% of them found once; the top ten carry approximately 16%. The sequenced sample was peripheral blood. These receptors all come from an elderly woman with active or convalescent COVID-19. CDR3s include the opening cysteine and the closing phenylalanine or tryptophan. Each record gives: D gene, J gene, V gene, clone size, CDR3 DNA, CDR3 protein. A D gene is named only where the DNA matches it firmly. Rows give clone size only sometimes, using once, few, many, or a class for an expanded clone.

D gene: TRBD1
J gene: TRBJ2-7
V gene: TRBV7-8
clone size: once
CDR3 DNA: TGTGCCAGCAGCTCCCTCGGGACAGGGAACAGTAACGAGCAGTACTTC
CDR3 protein: CASSSLGTGNSNEQYF

D gene: .
J gene: TRBJ1-2
V gene: TRBV29-1
clone size: .
CDR3 DNA: TGCAGCGTTGAAGAGGAGACAGCCGCCTATGGCTACACCTTC
CDR3 protein: CSVEEETAAYGYTF

D gene: .
J gene: TRBJ2-4
V gene: TRBV7-3
clone size: .
CDR3 DNA: TGTGCCAGCAGCTTAGAGGATCGGAACATTCAGTACTTC
CDR3 protein: CASSLEDRNIQYF

D gene: .
J gene: TRBJ2-1
V gene: TRBV4-2
clone size: many
CDR3 DNA: TGTGCCAGCAGCCAAGCTTTCCAAGAGGGCAGTGAGCAGTTCTTC
CDR3 protein: CASSQAFQEGSEQFF

D gene: .
J gene: TRBJ1-1
V gene: TRBV7-9
clone size: few
CDR3 DNA: TGTGCCAGCTCCCAGGGTAATGAGAACACTGAAGCTTTCTTT
CDR3 protein: CASSQGNENTEAFF

D gene: TRBD1
J gene: TRBJ2-2
V gene: TRBV29-1
clone size: .
CDR3 DNA: TGCAGCGCATCCAAGGGGACAGAGGGCGGGGAGCTGTTTTTT
CDR3 protein: CSASKGTEGGELFF

D gene: .
J gene: TRBJ2-5
V gene: TRBV9
clone size: .
CDR3 DNA: TGTGCCAGCAACCGGGACAACCAAGAGACCCAGTACTTC
CDR3 protein: CASNRDNQETQYF

D gene: TRBD2
J gene: TRBJ2-7
V gene: TRBV11-1
clone size: .
CDR3 DNA: TGTGCCAGCAGCGCCGGGACTAGCAACTACGAGCAGTACTTC
CDR3 protein: CASSAGTSNYEQYF

D gene: .
J gene: TRBJ2-3
V gene: TRBV11-2
clone size: .
CDR3 DNA: TGTGCCAGCAGCTTTGGCACCAGCACAGATACGCAGTATTTT
CDR3 protein: CASSFGTSTDTQYF

D gene: TRBD1
J gene: TRBJ1-5
V gene: TRBV2
clone size: .
CDR3 DNA: TGTGCCAGCAAACAGGGGGTTACCCCTTATCAGCCCCAGCATTTT
CDR3 protein: CASKQGVTPYQPQHF

D gene: .
J gene: TRBJ1-1
V gene: TRBV2
clone size: .
CDR3 DNA: TGTGCCAGCAGTGGCCAGGGGATAAACACTGAAGCTTTCTTT
CDR3 protein: CASSGQGINTEAFF

D gene: TRBD2
J gene: TRBJ2-5
V gene: TRBV19
clone size: .
CDR3 DNA: TGTGCCAGTACCTCCTCGGGGGGTCAAGAGACCCAGTACTTC
CDR3 protein: CASTSSGGQETQYF

D gene: TRBD1
J gene: TRBJ1-5
V gene: TRBV24-1
clone size: .
CDR3 DNA: TGTGCCACCAACCAGGGGGTCGATCAGCCCCAGCATTTT
CDR3 protein: CATNQGVDQPQHF

D gene: TRBD1
J gene: TRBJ1-1
V gene: TRBV9
clone size: .
CDR3 DNA: TGTGCCAGCAGCGCGGACAGGCGGAACACTGAAGCTTTCTTT
CDR3 protein: CASSADRRNTEAFF

D gene: TRBD2
J gene: TRBJ2-1
V gene: TRBV28
clone size: .
CDR3 DNA: TGTGCCAGCAGTTTGGCGGGGACTAGCGGGAGTTGGGAGCAGTTCTTC
CDR3 protein: CASSLAGTSGSWEQFF

D gene: .
J gene: TRBJ1-5
V gene: TRBV4-3
clone size: few
CDR3 DNA: TGCGCCAGCAGCCAAGATATGAGTCAGCCCCAGCATTTT
CDR3 protein: CASSQDMSQPQHF

D gene: .
J gene: TRBJ2-7
V gene: TRBV4-1
clone size: .
CDR3 DNA: TGCGCCAGCAGCCCTTCAGGTCTATCTTACGAGCAGTACTTC
CDR3 protein: CASSPSGLSYEQYF

D gene: TRBD2
J gene: TRBJ2-1
V gene: TRBV14
clone size: once
CDR3 DNA: TGTGCCAGCAGCCAAGCGGGAGGGCTCAATGAGCAGTTCTTC
CDR3 protein: CASSQAGGLNEQFF

D gene: .
J gene: TRBJ1-1
V gene: TRBV19
clone size: .
CDR3 DNA: TGTGCCAGTAGTATCTCCCCGAACACTGAAGCTTTCTTT
CDR3 protein: CASSISPNTEAFF

D gene: .
J gene: TRBJ2-7
V gene: TRBV3-1/TRBV3-2
clone size: .
CDR3 DNA: TGTGCCAGCAGCCAAGAATTTACGAGGGAGCAGTACTTC
CDR3 protein: CASSQEFTREQYF

D gene: TRBD1
J gene: TRBJ1-5
V gene: TRBV27
clone size: .
CDR3 DNA: TGTGCCAGCAGTTTATCGTCGGGGACAGGCAATCAGCCCCAGCATTTT
CDR3 protein: CASSLSSGTGNQPQHF

D gene: TRBD2
J gene: TRBJ2-1
V gene: TRBV3-1/TRBV3-2
clone size: .
CDR3 DNA: TGTGCCAGCAGCCAGAGGGACTATACGGGTGAGCAGTTCTTC
CDR3 protein: CASSQRDYTGEQFF

D gene: .
J gene: TRBJ1-3
V gene: TRBV5-1
clone size: .
CDR3 DNA: TGCGCCAGCAGCTTCTCGGGGGGCACTGGAAACACCATATATTTT
CDR3 protein: CASSFSGGTGNTIYF

D gene: TRBD1
J gene: TRBJ1-4
V gene: TRBV4-2
clone size: .
CDR3 DNA: TGTGCCAGCAGCCAAGCTCTCACAGGGGGAGGGGTGGGTGAAAAACTGTTTTTT
CDR3 protein: CASSQALTGGGVGEKLFF

D gene: TRBD1
J gene: TRBJ1-2
V gene: TRBV27
clone size: .
CDR3 DNA: TGTGCCAGCAGTTCCGTCACTCCGGGACAGGGGGCGGCGTTCTATGGCTACACCTTC
CDR3 protein: CASSSVTPGQGAAFYGYTF

D gene: TRBD1
J gene: TRBJ2-7
V gene: TRBV3-1/TRBV3-2
clone size: .
CDR3 DNA: TGTGCCAGCAGCCAATGTGACAGGGGGGTTTACTACGAGCAGTACTTC
CDR3 protein: CASSQCDRGVYYEQYF

D gene: TRBD1
J gene: TRBJ2-3
V gene: TRBV29-1
clone size: .
CDR3 DNA: TGCAGCGTTGAAAGGCGACAGGGTACAGATACGCAGTATTTT
CDR3 protein: CSVERRQGTDTQYF

D gene: .
J gene: TRBJ1-3
V gene: TRBV28
clone size: .
CDR3 DNA: TGTGCCAGCAGTTGGCGAAACACCATATATTTT
CDR3 protein: CASSWRNTIYF

D gene: .
J gene: TRBJ1-3
V gene: TRBV10-2
clone size: .
CDR3 DNA: TGCGCCAGCAGTGAGTCTACAGGCTCTGGAAACACCATATATTTT
CDR3 protein: CASSESTGSGNTIYF

D gene: TRBD1
J gene: TRBJ2-7
V gene: TRBV24-1
clone size: .
CDR3 DNA: TGTGCCACCAGTGATCCCGGGACAGGGGAAGAGCAGTACTTC
CDR3 protein: CATSDPGTGEEQYF

D gene: .
J gene: TRBJ2-3
V gene: TRBV7-2
clone size: .
CDR3 DNA: TGTGCCAGCAGCTTAGCGCATGCGGGTGGTGGGGCAGATACGCAGTATTTT
CDR3 protein: CASSLAHAGGGADTQYF

D gene: TRBD1
J gene: TRBJ2-2
V gene: TRBV25-1
clone size: .
CDR3 DNA: TGTGCCAGCAGTGAATTGGACAGGGACCCCCCCGGGGAGCTGTTTTTT
CDR3 protein: CASSELDRDPPGELFF

D gene: TRBD1
J gene: TRBJ2-6
V gene: TRBV28
clone size: .
CDR3 DNA: TGTGCCAGCAGTTCCGGGACAGGGGTCTCTGGGGCCAACGTCCTGACTTTC
CDR3 protein: CASSSGTGVSGANVLTF

D gene: TRBD2
J gene: TRBJ2-7
V gene: TRBV5-6
clone size: .
CDR3 DNA: TGTGCCAGCACTATACCACCCGGGACTAGCTTATACGAGCAGTACTTC
CDR3 protein: CASTIPPGTSLYEQYF

D gene: .
J gene: TRBJ2-7
V gene: TRBV9
clone size: once
CDR3 DNA: TGTGCCAGCAGCGTAGGACAGACTCCCTACGAGCAGTACTTC
CDR3 protein: CASSVGQTPYEQYF

D gene: .
J gene: TRBJ2-3
V gene: TRBV4-3
clone size: .
CDR3 DNA: TGCGCCAGCAGCACAACAGGGAAAGATACGCAGTATTTT
CDR3 protein: CASSTTGKDTQYF

D gene: TRBD2
J gene: TRBJ2-1
V gene: TRBV19
clone size: .
CDR3 DNA: TGTGCCAGTAGAGTGGGGAGCAGCGGGAGGGATGAGCAGTTCTTC
CDR3 protein: CASRVGSSGRDEQFF